This T cell receptor (beta chain) derives from a study of T cells in Graves' hyperthyroidism and ophthalmopathy. Regarding the study as a whole: Model output signaled ophthalmopathy a median roughly 6 months ahead of onset.

This clonotype has a count of ten or more. Antigen specificity is unknown. From RNA transcripts, TCR beta CDR3 regions were amplified. Initially, a first-round RT-PCR of the TCR CDR3 employed the HTBI primer set. TCRdb itself ran the multiplex PCR reads through MiXCR, one entry per CDR3 protein. The table records about 350,000 distinct CDR3 sequences, around 13% of them present only once. Material: blood. The sequence derives from a woman in her twenties or thirties with Graves' hyperthyroidism.

Here the CDR3 DNA reads TGTGCCAGCAGCTTTGCAGCCCGAACCTACGAGCAGTACTTC. Amino acid sequence: CASSFAARTYEQYF. This chain links TRBV11-1 with TRBJ2-7; no firm D call. The CDR3 extends over 14 amino acids. Germline loops: CDR1 SGHAT, CDR2 FQDESV (reference sequence). Trimming took off 3 bases at V and 2 bases at J, with 11 bases between the two ends. Full variable domain (rest looked up from reference TRBV11-1 and TRBJ2-7): EAEVAQSPRYKITEKSQAVAFWCDPISGHATLYWYRQILGQGPELLVQFQDESVVDDSQLPKDRFSAERLKGVDSTLKIQPAELGDSAMYLCASSFAARTYEQYFGPGTRLTVT.